Below, 19 T cell receptor beta chains from the same sample are listed, as sequenced in a study of human T cells and chemical hapten exposure. Indicated time point: pre-sensitization, week 0. The treatment here: therapeutic diphenylcyclopropenone sensitization with weekly scalp DPC. A single record per CDR3 protein comes from TCRdb applying MiXCR to the RACE reads. The sample has around 330,000 distinct CDR3 sequences; over 5% are singletons. The sequences come from whole blood, collected in connection with sensitization to the hapten diphenylcyclopropenone (DPC). All receptors come from a woman aged 18 to 35 with alopecia areata. Some clones in this sample may be carry-over from other donors' samples.

In this sample, this clonotype turned up a few times. CDR3 nucleotides: TGTGCCAGCAGCTTGGGGCCGGGACAGGGATACAATGAGCAGTTCTTC. Translating gives CASSLGPGQGYNEQFF. The chain links TRBV5-8 to TRBJ2-1, with TRBD1 matching 9 bases. After removal of 0 bases from V and 4 bases from J, the junction contained 5 bases not matched to a gene. Looked up from germline, CDR1 is SGHTS and CDR2 is YDEGEE. The CDR3 sequence is 16 residues long.

This clonotype was seen a handful of times. The chain employs TRBV27 and TRBJ2-2; 7 bases match TRBD1. The junction had 12 bases not matched to a gene; V was cut back by 5 bases and J by 3 bases. The length of the CDR3 is 17 residues. CDR1 is MNHEY, CDR2 SMNVEV, per germline (reference sequence). CDR3 amino acids: CASSPPTGRLHTGELFF. The CDR3 DNA follows: TGTGCCAGCAGTCCACCGACAGGGCGGTTGCACACCGGGGAGCTGTTTTTT.

This chain joins TRBV27 and TRBJ1-2; a weak D match, TRBD1 (6 bases). The CDR3 has 14 amino acids. V gave up 5 bases and J gave up 2 bases, with 12 bases separating them. Germline CDR1 MNHEY, CDR2 SMNVEV (reference sequence). DNA of the CDR3: TGTGCCAGCAGTACCCAGGACAGAAACTATGGCTACACCTTC. It translates to CASSTQDRNYGYTF.

The rearrangement joins TRBV6-5 to TRBJ1-4, with 7 bases lining up with TRBD1. Germline assignment: CDR1 MNHEY and CDR2 SVGAGI. The junction had 12 bases not matched to a gene; V was cut back by 0 bases and J by 8 bases. The CDR3 totals 17 residues. Here the CDR3 DNA reads TGTGCCAGCAGTTACTCTTCCGGGACAGTTATCGGGGAAAAACTGTTTTTT. Translating gives CASSYSSGTVIGEKLFF.

Many counts were recorded for this clonotype. The gene calls are TRBV27 and TRBJ2-7; D is possibly TRBD2 (6 bases). CDR1 is MNHEY and CDR2 is SMNVEV in the germline V gene (reference sequence). This CDR3 spans 13 amino acids. V was clipped by 5 bases and J by 6 bases, with 14 bases between them. As DNA, the CDR3 is TGTGCCAGCAGTAATGGAGGGCCTGGCGAGCAGTACTTC. This gives the protein CASSNGGPGEQYF.

Only a few counts were recorded for this clonotype. The chain's CDR3 is CASTRNVLVEINIQYF. Here the CDR3 DNA reads TGTGCCAGCACCAGAAACGTACTAGTCGAGATAAACATTCAGTACTTC. The chain recombines TRBV6-5 with TRBJ2-4; a possible D gene is TRBD2 (5 bases). V lost 7 bases and J lost 6, with 22 bases in between. Germline values: CDR1 MNHEY, CDR2 SVGAGI. CDR3 length equals 16 residues.

In this sample, this clonotype turned up many times. The chain uses TRBV9 and TRBJ2-1; 8 nucleotides align to TRBD2. V trimming: 7 bases; J trimming: 1 base; junction bases outside the gene matches: 7. The length of the CDR3 is 15 residues. Germline values: CDR1 SGDLS, CDR2 YYNGEE. The CDR3 coding sequence is TGTGCCAGCGGCCCTACTAGCGGATCCTACAATGAGCAGTTCTTC. Protein: CASGPTSGSYNEQFF.

The chain recombines TRBV6-6 with TRBJ2-3; unclear D gene. V was pared by 0 bases and J by 2 bases, with 6 bases between. This CDR3 is built from 14 residues. Germline CDR1 is MNHNY and CDR2 is SVGAGI (reference sequence). The CDR3: CASSYSPYTDTQYF. The CDR3 DNA follows: TGTGCCAGCAGTTACTCGCCGTACACAGATACGCAGTATTTT.

The chain employs TRBV20-1 and TRBJ2-7; TRBD1 aligns across 8 bases. V shed 3 bases, J shed 3 bases, and the junction held 7 bases outside the gene matches. Germline V lookup: CDR1 DFQATT, CDR2 SNEGSKA (reference sequence). This CDR3 has 14 residues. The CDR3 DNA reads as TGCAGTGCTAGGGACAGGGTGAGAAACTACGAGCAGTACTTC. This gives the protein CSARDRVRNYEQYF.

This chain links TRBV14 with TRBJ1-2, with D unresolved. The ends were cut back, 1 base at V and 4 bases at J, with 13 bases in the middle. The CDR3 extends over 15 amino acids. The germline V gene encodes CDR1 SGHDN and CDR2 FVKESK. CDR3 sequence reads: CASSQGSGLLYGYTF. The CDR3 nucleotides are TGTGCCAGCAGCCAAGGGTCGGGATTACTCTATGGCTACACCTTC.

The V call is TRBV7-8, the J call TRBJ1-5, with D uncertain. Trimming removed 3 bases at V and 5 bases at J, with 11 bases between. This CDR3 has 14 amino acids. The germline gives CDR1 SGHVS, CDR2 FQNEAQ. For the CDR3, the DNA is TGTGCCAGCAGCTTTGGGAAGTTGGATCAGCCCCAGCATTTT. Translated, it gives CASSFGKLDQPQHF.

This clonotype was detected only a few times. This sequence joins TRBV12-3 or TRBV12-4 and TRBJ1-4; a weak D match, TRBD1 (5 bases). The germline V and J ends were trimmed by 3 bases and 7 bases, with 9 bases remaining between them. This CDR3 spans 13 amino acids. CDR3 protein: CASSFRQGEKLFF. The CDR3 coding sequence is TGTGCCAGCAGTTTTCGGCAGGGTGAAAAACTGTTTTTT.

This rearrangement joins TRBV4-3 to TRBJ2-6; no definite D call. V was clipped by 4 bases and J by 0 bases, with 13 bases between them. The CDR3 loop spans 17 amino acids. Germline CDR1 reads LGHNA; CDR2 reads YSLEER. CDR3 coding DNA: TGCGCCAGCAGCCCTTCAGGTGACTCCTCTGGGGCCAACGTCCTGACTTTC. It translates to CASSPSGDSSGANVLTF.

This rearrangement joins TRBV3-1 to TRBJ2-7; D possibly corresponds to TRBD1 (6 bases). This CDR3 is 12 amino acids long. Germline CDR1 and CDR2: LGHDT and YNNKEL (reference sequence). This CDR3 reads CASSQGMTGLDV. The CDR3, as DNA: TGTGCCAGCAGCCAAGGTATGACAGGTCTGGATGTC.

This clonotype was detected a few times. The V gene is TRBV9, the J gene TRBJ1-6; D uncertain. The CDR3 is made up of 16 amino acids. V gave up 0 bases and J gave up 0 bases, with 7 bases separating them. The germline CDR1 and CDR2 sequences are SGDLS and YYNGEE. CDR3 region: CASSVAPSSYNSPLHF. The CDR3, as DNA: TGTGCCAGCAGCGTAGCTCCTAGCTCCTATAATTCACCCCTCCACTTT.

V is TRBV28 and J is TRBJ1-4; the D gene is possibly TRBD1 (5 bases). V was cut by 1 base and J by 5 bases, with 11 bases left in between. Germline lookup yields CDR1 MDHEN and CDR2 SYDVKM. The CDR3 is 15 amino acids. The DNA of the CDR3 is TGTGCCAGCAGTTTATCGGGCCAGGGCAATGAAAAACTGTTTTTT. It codes for CASSLSGQGNEKLFF.

The chain links TRBV20-1 to TRBJ1-1; 7 nucleotides match TRBD1. The CDR3 consists of 13 residues. Per germline, CDR1 DFQATT and CDR2 SNEGSKA (reference sequence). Germline trimming cut 3 bases from V and 2 bases from J; bases unmatched to any gene: 3. CDR3 in amino acids: CSARDRRNTEAFF. The DNA of the CDR3 is TGCAGTGCTAGGGACAGGAGAAACACTGAAGCTTTCTTT.

This clonotype was detected many times. The rearrangement joins TRBV3-1 to TRBJ1-1; D may be TRBD1 (5 bases). With 8 bases removed from V and 8 bases from J, the gap between germline ends came to 9 bases. CDR3 length equals 10 residues. Looked up from germline, CDR1 is LGHDT and CDR2 is YNNKEL (reference sequence). DNA of the CDR3: TGTGCCAGCGGGGACGAAGAAGCTTTCTTT. Its translation is CASGDEEAFF.

With regard to this clonotype: A much larger clone differs by one base, so this may be a read error. V is TRBV7-2 and J is TRBJ2-2; D remains ambiguous. Germline V gene lookup returns CDR1 SGHTA and CDR2 FQGNSA. This CDR3 region has 12 residues. The CDR3, as DNA: TGTGTCAGCAGCCCCCAGTACGGGGAGCTGTTTTTT. Translated, it gives CVSSPQYGELFF.